A single sample gave rise to the 29 T cell receptor beta chains below, sequenced in a study of blood T cell repertoires in COVID-19. The protocol was immunoSEQ multiplex PCR, while the TCRdb copy is restricted to in-frame clones and leaves out a portion. Of 65,000 to 80,000 clones in the sample, around four fifths were seen once. The sample comprised peripheral blood. These receptors were obtained from a human donor in a cohort sampled during active COVID-19.

The gene calls are TRBV11-3 and TRBJ2-1; TRBD1 is a possible D gene (5 bases). The germline V gene has CDR1 SGHNT and CDR2 YENEEA. The V gene lost 4 bases and the J gene lost 0 bases, with 16 bases spanning the gap. This CDR3 is built from 17 residues. CDR3: CASSSSRGGSSYNEQFF. The CDR3 DNA reads as TGTGCCAGCAGCTCATCTAGGGGTGGCAGCTCCTACAATGAGCAGTTCTTC.

This clone has only a few counts. CDR3 amino acids: CASSQGRGNSNQPQHF. The CDR3 nucleotides are TGTGCCAGCAGCCAAGGACGGGGTAATAGCAATCAGCCCCAGCATTTT. The chain employs TRBV4-2 and TRBJ1-5, with unresolved D. CDR3 length: 16 residues. Germline CDR1 is LGHNA and CDR2 is YNFKEQ. Between the trimmed V and J ends, which lost 1 base and 0 bases, there was a span of 10 bases.

This clone was counted a single time. This rearrangement joins TRBV2 to TRBJ1-2; the D gene is possibly TRBD1 (6 bases). CDR3 length: 13 amino acids. CDR1 and CDR2 (germline): SNHLY, FYNNEI. The V end was cut by 7 bases, the J end by 3 bases, with 12 bases between. CDR3 in DNA: TGTGCCAGCAAGAGGGGGGGAGACTATGGCTACACCTTC. Encoded protein: CASKRGGDYGYTF.

The chain couples TRBV19 to TRBJ2-7; 11 nucleotides align to TRBD1. Germline assignment: CDR1 LNHDA and CDR2 SQIVND (reference sequence). Germline trimming cut 6 bases from V and 6 bases from J; bases unmatched to any gene: 10. The CDR3 is 15 amino acids. The CDR3 DNA follows: TGTGCCAGTAGCTCCTTTGCGGGACAGGGGGGCGAGCAGTACTTC. It codes for CASSSFAGQGGEQYF.

This chain links TRBV18 with TRBJ2-3, with 8 bases fitting TRBD2. Germline values: CDR1 KGHSH, CDR2 LQKENI. J lost 6 bases, V lost 2 bases, and 10 bases had no gene match. This CDR3 has 16 amino acids. CDR3 in DNA: TGTGCCAGCTCACCAACTCCCGGGACTAGGGGGGATACGCAGTATTTT. Translation gives CASSPTPGTRGDTQYF. Looking up the rest from reference TRBV18 and TRBJ2-3 gives the full variable domain: NAGVMQNPRHLVRRRGQEARLRCSPMKGHSHVYWYRQLPEEGLKFMVYLQKENIIDESGMPKERFSAEFPKEGPSILRIQQVVRGDSAAYFCASSPTPGTRGDTQYFGPGTRLTVL.

This sequence joins TRBV5-1 and TRBJ1-4; maybe TRBD1 (5 bases). V lost 5 bases to trimming and J lost 7 bases, with 15 bases between them. This CDR3 contains 14 residues. Germline CDR1 is SGHRS and CDR2 is YFSETQ. The DNA of the CDR3 is TGCGCCAGCAGATCAGGGTACGGGGGTGAAAAACTGTTTTTT. Its translation: CASRSGYGGEKLFF.

The chain links TRBV9 to TRBJ2-7; D not certain. The CDR3 loop spans 14 amino acids. Germline V CDR1 and CDR2: SGDLS, YYNGEE. The V gene lost 0 bases and the J gene lost 0 bases, with 7 bases spanning the gap. The CDR3 bases are TGTGCCAGCAGCGTAGGCTACGGCTCCTACGAGCAGTACTTC. Translated, it gives CASSVGYGSYEQYF.

This clone was found a few times. The gene calls are TRBV3-1 (or the pseudogene TRBV3-2) and TRBJ1-5; possibly TRBD1 for D (5 bases). Deletions cut 10 bases from V and 1 base from J, with 8 bases between. Germline values: CDR1 LGHDT, CDR2 YNNKEL (reference sequence). CDR3 length: 12 residues. The CDR3 DNA follows: TGTGCCACGGGGGTGAGCAATCAGCCCCAGCATTTT. It codes for CATGVSNQPQHF.

The chain joins TRBV18 to TRBJ1-1; 10 bases align to TRBD1. Looked up from germline, CDR1 is KGHSH and CDR2 is LQKENI. Germline trimming cut 6 bases from V and 3 bases from J; bases unmatched to any gene: 7. The CDR3 runs 15 residues. CDR3 residues: CASSWDRGAYTEAFF. CDR3 nucleotide sequence: TGTGCCAGCTCCTGGGACAGGGGAGCTTACACTGAAGCTTTCTTT.

V and J are TRBV7-2 and TRBJ1-6; the D gene is possibly TRBD1 (6 bases). V lost 3 bases and J 8 bases, leaving 14 bases between the germline ends. Per germline, CDR1 SGHTA and CDR2 FQGNSA. The length of the CDR3 is 15 residues. The CDR3 coding sequence is TGTGCCAGCAGCTTCGTGGGGCAGGGGCATTCACCCCTCCACTTT. It encodes CASSFVGQGHSPLHF.

The J gene is TRBJ2-7, the V gene TRBV3-1 (or the pseudogene TRBV3-2), with D unclear. Germline CDR1 reads LGHDT; CDR2 reads YNNKEL (reference sequence). CDR3 length equals 14 residues. V lost 2 bases to trimming and J lost 2 bases, with 10 bases between them. The CDR3 region is CASSQRRIAYEQYF. The CDR3 bases are TGTGCCAGCAGCCAACGGCGGATTGCCTACGAGCAGTACTTC.

This clone was found a few times. The chain has TRBV5-1 and TRBJ2-2; D unclear. This CDR3 spans 15 amino acids. Germline CDR1 is SGHRS and CDR2 is YFSETQ. V was clipped by 6 bases and J by 0 bases, with 12 bases between them. DNA of the CDR3: TGCGCCAGCAACTCCTTGACTCCGAACACCGGGGAGCTGTTTTTT. This sequence encodes CASNSLTPNTGELFF.

The rearrangement links TRBV7-6 to TRBJ1-2; D possibly corresponds to TRBD1 (6 bases). From germline, CDR1 is SGHVS and CDR2 FNYEAQ. V was shortened by 0 bases and J by 7 bases, with 12 bases between the two germline ends. This CDR3 has 14 residues. DNA of the CDR3: TGTGCCAGCAGCTTAGCGTCGCAGGGGAGTGGCTACACCTTC. Protein: CASSLASQGSGYTF.

The rearrangement uses TRBV4-1 and TRBJ1-3, with D perhaps matching TRBD1 (5 bases). The CDR3 extends over 15 amino acids. V gave up 0 bases and J gave up 0 bases, with 6 bases separating them. Germline V gives CDR1 MGHRA, CDR2 YSYEKL. Here the CDR3 reads CASSQDGHSGNTIYF. CDR3 nucleotides: TGCGCCAGCAGCCAAGATGGACACTCTGGAAACACCATATATTTT.

The chain links TRBV18 to TRBJ1-5, with 9 bases that match TRBD1. CDR1 is KGHSH, CDR2 LQKENI, per germline. The CDR3 consists of 15 residues. Losses at the gene ends were 6 bases for V and 1 base for J; bases not matched to a gene: 4. The CDR3 sequence is CASSRTGASNQPQHF. The CDR3 DNA sequence: TGTGCCAGCTCCCGGACAGGGGCAAGCAATCAGCCCCAGCATTTT.

This chain joins TRBV2 and TRBJ2-1; D gene ambiguous. Trimming shortened V by 7 bases and J by 0 bases, and 7 bases separated the two germline ends. Germline V gene lookup returns CDR1 SNHLY and CDR2 FYNNEI. CDR3 size: 13 residues. CDR3 nucleotides: TGTGCCAGCAACATCCTCTCCTACAATGAGCAGTTCTTC. This codes for CASNILSYNEQFF.

This sequence joins TRBV5-4 and TRBJ2-7; a possible D gene is TRBD2 (7 bases). The CDR3 contains 15 residues. Between the trimmed V and J ends, which lost 0 bases and 3 bases, there was a span of 13 bases. Germline V gene sequence: CDR1 SGHNT, CDR2 YYREEE (reference sequence). As DNA, the CDR3 is TGTGCCAGCAGCTTGGCGGCGGGGGCCCACTACGAGCAGTACTTC. Protein product: CASSLAAGAHYEQYF.

The rearrangement uses TRBV7-9 and TRBJ1-2, with 9 bases matching TRBD1. The CDR3 runs 13 residues. Germline trimming cut 3 bases from V and 8 bases from J; bases unmatched to any gene: 4. CDR1 and CDR2 (germline): SEHNR, FQNEAQ (reference sequence). CDR3 sequence (DNA): TGTGCCAGCAGCTTGGGGACAGGGTGGGGCTACACCTTC. Its protein product is CASSLGTGWGYTF.

The rearrangement joins TRBV30 to TRBJ1-1; 9 nucleotides match TRBD1. Germline CDR1 GTSNPN, CDR2 SVGIG (reference sequence). The CDR3 runs to 14 residues. Trimming cost V 1 base and J 10 bases; bases outside gene matches: 10. The CDR3 region is CAWSGQTGGRGAFF. CDR3 sequence (DNA): TGTGCCTGGAGTGGACAAACAGGGGGCCGAGGAGCTTTCTTT.

The rearrangement joins TRBV6-5 to TRBJ2-7; TRBD2 matches at 9 bases. CDR1 MNHEY and CDR2 SVGAGI come from the germline V gene. The CDR3 length is 16 residues. V gave up 0 bases and J gave up 2 bases; unmatched junction bases: 5. CDR3 sequence reads: CASSYSRASGTYEQYF. The DNA for the CDR3 is TGTGCCAGCAGTTACTCGAGGGCTAGCGGGACCTACGAGCAGTACTTC.

The V gene is TRBV9, the J gene TRBJ2-3; D is undetermined. In germline, CDR1 is SGDLS, CDR2 YYNGEE. The CDR3 is 14 residues long. V was clipped by 0 bases and J by 12 bases, with 17 bases between them. The CDR3 DNA follows: TGTGCCAGCAGCGTAGCTGTGCAGTCGCGTAGCCAGTATTTT. Translating it yields CASSVAVQSRSQYF.

This chain links TRBV6-5 with TRBJ1-1, with 8 positions matching TRBD1. Germline assignment: CDR1 MNHEY and CDR2 SVGAGI. The CDR3 length is 13 residues. The J segment lost 3 bases and the V segment lost 7 bases, leaving 4 bases of the junction unmatched. Here the CDR3 DNA reads TGTGCCAGCAATCAGGGACAGGACACTGAAGCTTTCTTT. It translates to CASNQGQDTEAFF.

The rearrangement joins TRBV20-1 to TRBJ2-3; D call uncertain. The germline V gene encodes CDR1 DFQATT and CDR2 SNEGSKA (reference sequence). Between the trimmed V and J ends, which lost 5 bases and 4 bases, there was a span of 7 bases. This CDR3 has 11 amino acids. The CDR3 spells CSAPTPDTQYF. The CDR3 DNA sequence: TGCAGTGCTCCGACTCCAGATACGCAGTATTTT.

This sequence joins TRBV6-6 and TRBJ1-1; D not resolved. Germline V lookup: CDR1 MNHNY, CDR2 SVGAGI (reference sequence). Trimming pared 5 bases from V and 1 base from J, leaving 14 bases between. This CDR3 is 15 amino acids long. The CDR3 sequence: CASSPTHDQNTEAFF. CDR3 nucleotides: TGTGCCAGCAGTCCTACTCACGATCAGAACACTGAAGCTTTCTTT.

The genes are TRBV10-1 and TRBJ2-2; 8 positions agree with TRBD1. Unmatched junction bases numbered 3, after V lost 3 bases and J lost 3 bases. The CDR3 covers 15 residues. From germline, CDR1 is WNHNN and CDR2 SYGVQD (reference sequence). CDR3 protein: CASSDRGLHTGELFF. The CDR3 DNA reads TGCGCCAGCAGTGACAGGGGGCTCCACACCGGGGAGCTGTTTTTT.

This chain links TRBV3-1 (or the pseudogene TRBV3-2) with TRBJ1-4; TRBD1 is a possible D gene (5 bases). The germline CDR1 and CDR2 sequences are LGHDT and YNNKEL (reference sequence). V dropped 4 bases and J dropped 5 bases, with 17 bases sitting between them. The CDR3 totals 16 residues. The DNA for the CDR3 is TGTGCCAGCAGCCGAAGCGAGAGGAAGGGGAATGAAAAACTGTTTTTT. It specifies CASSRSERKGNEKLFF.

The chain is built from TRBV24-1 and TRBJ2-2; 11 positions match TRBD1. Germline V gives CDR1 KGHDR, CDR2 SFDVKD. V trimming: 2 bases; J trimming: 7 bases; junction bases outside the gene matches: 5. CDR3 length: 16 residues. This chain's CDR3 is CATSDSGQGAIGELFF. As DNA, the CDR3 is TGTGCCACCAGTGATTCCGGACAGGGGGCGATCGGGGAGCTGTTTTTT.

The chain couples TRBV30 to TRBJ1-3, with D perhaps TRBD1 (5 bases). The V gene's germline CDR1 is GTSNPN and CDR2 SVGIG (reference sequence). Trimming stripped 7 bases from V and 0 bases from J, with 10 bases between. The CDR3 length is 13 residues. The CDR3 DNA reads as TGTGCCTTTGACAGCCTCTCTGGAAACACCATATATTTT. It yields the protein CAFDSLSGNTIYF.

The gene calls are TRBV5-5 and TRBJ2-3; D might be TRBD2 (6 bases). The CDR3 contains 15 residues. Trimming took off 4 bases at V and 0 bases at J, with 12 bases between the two ends. CDR1 and CDR2 (germline): SGHKS, YYEKEE (reference sequence). The chain's CDR3 is CASSLIAASTDTQYF. The CDR3, as DNA: TGTGCCAGCAGCCTAATAGCGGCTAGCACAGATACGCAGTATTTT.